The following is a T cell receptor beta chain sequence with its context. Germline is not matched at one junction end, which may reflect a read error. Amplification used 60 Vbeta primers and 13 Jbeta primers. Profiled with immunoSEQ multiplex PCR; TCRdb holds only in-frame clones, not every one. The profile shows fewer than 150,000 clones, around 73% of them singletons. The source of the sample is a study of cytomegalovirus exposure and HLA in healthy donors. The CDR3 runs to 13 residues. Germline assignment: CDR1 SSHAT and CDR2 FNYEAQ (reference sequence). Sequenced material: PBMCs. The chain recombines TRBV7-7 with TRBJ2-7; 10 positions agree with TRBD1. The TCR was taken from a woman under 40 in good health and CMV-seropositive. Here the CDR3 reads CASSAGTGDEQYF. CDR3 bases: TGTGCTAGCAGCGCCGGGACAGGGGACGAGCAGTACTTC.